One and the same sample provided the 10 T cell receptor beta chains below, sequenced in a study of low-dose radiotherapy and immunotherapy resistance in tumors. The time point here: after trial treatment. Indicated treatment: LDRT plus nivolumab, ipilimumab, low-dose cyclophosphamide and aspirin (RACIN trial). TRAV and TRBV primers primed cDNA for both TCRalpha and TCRbeta. With a constant-region primer and a V-primer adapter, TCRs were subjected to 20 PCR cycles of amplification. TCRdb reprocessed the reads via MiXCR and lists one record per CDR3 protein. The sample holds some 100,000 distinct CDR3 sequences, roughly 20% seen once. Sequencing used PBMCs, obtained after low-dose radiotherapy plus immunotherapy. Every receptor here comes from a female donor with ovarian cancer.

In its sample, this clonotype was seen many times. This sequence joins TRBV11-2 and TRBJ2-7; D possibly corresponds to TRBD1 (6 bases). The germline CDR1 and CDR2 sequences are SGHAT and FQNNGV. The CDR3 runs 14 residues. V dropped 4 bases and J dropped 4 bases, with 14 bases sitting between them. This CDR3 reads CASSSEQGWYEQYF. CDR3 DNA: TGTGCCAGCAGCTCCGAACAGGGTTGGTACGAGCAGTACTTC.

Points on this clonotype: The likely explanation is a read error, given a far larger clone one base away. The conserved closing phenylalanine or tryptophan is absent in this CDR3, likely reflecting a read error. The rearrangement uses TRBV6-8 and TRBJ2-6; 11 bases match TRBD2. The germline V gene has CDR1 MNHGY and CDR2 SAAAGT. With V trimmed by 2 bases and J by 2 bases, 5 bases remained unmatched. The CDR3 covers 18 residues. The CDR3 here is CASSYVSSGGTGANVLTS. Written as DNA, the CDR3 is TGTGCCAGCAGTTACGTATCTAGCGGGGGGACTGGGGCCAACGTCCTGACTTCC.

The chain is built from TRBV20-1 and TRBJ1-5; D possibly corresponds to TRBD1 (5 bases). Trimming cost V 4 bases and J 6 bases, with 16 bases left between them. The CDR3 length is 14 residues. The germline CDR1 and CDR2 sequences are DFQATT and SNEGSKA (reference sequence). The CDR3: CSAKDRRAGQPQHF. The CDR3 DNA sequence: TGCAGTGCTAAAGACAGAAGGGCGGGTCAGCCCCAGCATTTT.

This clonotype was recorded at least ten times. The chain uses TRBV10-3 and TRBJ2-5; tentative D call: TRBD1 (7 bases). The CDR3 is made up of 14 amino acids. Germline-derived CDR1 and CDR2 are ENHRY and SYGVKD. The germline V and J ends were trimmed by 10 bases and 2 bases, with 17 bases remaining between them. The CDR3 loop reads CATWRDRSQETQYF. CDR3 nucleotide sequence: TGTGCCACCTGGAGGGACAGATCTCAAGAGACCCAGTACTTC.

Ten or more counts support this clonotype. The chain couples TRBV7-9 to TRBJ1-6; TRBD1 is a possible D gene (5 bases). The germline CDR1 and CDR2 sequences are SEHNR and FQNEAQ (reference sequence). The V gene lost 1 base and the J gene lost 9 bases, with 7 bases spanning the gap. The CDR3 is 13 amino acids. This chain's CDR3 is CASSLETGSPLHF. DNA for the CDR3: TGTGCCAGCAGCTTAGAAACAGGTTCACCCCTCCACTTT.

This clonotype was picked up many times. The chain has TRBV5-1 and TRBJ2-1, with 9 positions matching TRBD2. The germline V gene encodes CDR1 SGHRS and CDR2 YFSETQ. J gave up 2 bases and V 4 bases, and 10 bases lay outside the gene matches. CDR3 length: 17 amino acids. The CDR3 loop is CASSRQNSGGTYNEQFF. DNA of the CDR3: TGCGCCAGCAGCAGGCAGAATAGCGGGGGTACCTACAATGAGCAGTTCTTC.

This clonotype was seen ten or more times. The chain employs TRBV4-1 and TRBJ2-6, with TRBD2 identical over 10 bases. CDR1 is MGHRA and CDR2 is YSYEKL in the germline V gene. The CDR3 contains 19 residues. V dropped 0 bases and J dropped 3; count of bases not matched to a gene: 8. For the CDR3, the DNA is TGCGCCAGCAGCCAAGAAGCGGGGGGGCAGGCGTTTGGGGCCAACGTCCTGACTTTC. Amino acids: CASSQEAGGQAFGANVLTF.

This clonotype was picked up a small number of times. The chain recombines TRBV7-9 with TRBJ2-3; tentatively, D is TRBD1 or TRBD2 (6 bases each). This CDR3 region has 14 residues. CDR1 is SEHNR and CDR2 is FQNEAQ in the germline V gene (reference sequence). Trimming removed 8 bases at V and 3 bases at J, with 15 bases between. CDR3 DNA sequence: TGTGCCAGCGGGGGCGGGACAAGGACAGATACGCAGTATTTT. Amino acid sequence: CASGGGTRTDTQYF.

This clonotype was found many times. The chain carries TRBV20-1 and TRBJ1-1; weak D call: TRBD1 (6 bases). Germline values: CDR1 DFQATT, CDR2 SNEGSKA (reference sequence). The CDR3 sequence is 14 residues long. Trimming took 0 bases from V and 3 from J, leaving 11 bases between them. The CDR3 DNA reads as TGCAGTGCTAGAGAGGGGGCTTTACACACTGAAGCTTTCTTT. It specifies CSAREGALHTEAFF.

This clonotype was seen ten or more times. The genes are TRBV11-2 and TRBJ1-2, with D uncertain. The germline gives CDR1 SGHAT, CDR2 FQNNGV. V was pared by 2 bases and J by 2 bases, with 12 bases between. The CDR3 is made up of 15 amino acids. The CDR3, as DNA: TGTGCCAGCAGCTTACGGGAGGGATGGAACTATGGCTACACCTTC. This codes for CASSLREGWNYGYTF. Drawing the rest from reference TRBV11-2 and TRBJ1-2, the complete variable domain is EAGVAQSPRYKIIEKRQSVAFWCNPISGHATLYWYQQILGQGPKLLIQFQNNGVVDDSQLPKDRFSAERLKGVDSTLKIQPAKLEDSAVYLCASSLREGWNYGYTFGSGTRLTVV.